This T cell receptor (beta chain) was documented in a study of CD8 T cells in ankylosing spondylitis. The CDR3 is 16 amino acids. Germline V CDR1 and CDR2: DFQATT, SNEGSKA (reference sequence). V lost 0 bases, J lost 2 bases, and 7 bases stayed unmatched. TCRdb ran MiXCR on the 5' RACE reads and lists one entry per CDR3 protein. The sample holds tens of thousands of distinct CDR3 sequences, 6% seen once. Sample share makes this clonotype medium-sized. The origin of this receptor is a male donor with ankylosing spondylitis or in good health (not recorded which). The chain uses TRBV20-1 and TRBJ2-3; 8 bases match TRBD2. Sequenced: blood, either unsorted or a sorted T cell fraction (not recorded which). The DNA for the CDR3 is TGCAGTGCTAGAGATCAGCGGCGGGGGGACACAGATACGCAGTATTTT. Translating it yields CSARDQRRGDTDTQYF.